This passage covers 8 T cell receptor beta chains from one sample sequenced in a study of blood T cell repertoires in COVID-19. Using immunoSEQ multiplex PCR, the repertoire was profiled, and TCRdb retains in-frame clones only, with some absent. The table has 62,000 or so clones, roughly three quarters seen once. Sequenced material: peripheral blood. The receptors here all came from a man aged 55 to 69 with COVID-19, enrolled during active disease.

The CDR3 region is CAWTDRTEAFF. CDR3 bases: TGTGCCTGGACCGACAGAACTGAAGCTTTCTTT. The chain recombines TRBV30 with TRBJ1-1; TRBD1 is a possible D gene (5 bases). Trimming removed 4 bases from V and 5 bases from J, with 8 bases in between. Per the germline V gene, CDR1 is GTSNPN and CDR2 is SVGIG (reference sequence). This CDR3 has 11 residues.

The rearrangement joins TRBV27 to TRBJ1-4; 10 bases are shared with TRBD1. The CDR3 has 14 amino acids. V trimming: 5 bases; J trimming: 10 bases; junction bases outside the gene matches: 7. Germline lookup yields CDR1 MNHEY and CDR2 SMNVEV (reference sequence). Written as DNA, the CDR3 is TGTGCCAGCAGTGGAGGACAGGGGGTGCGAAAACTGTTTTTT. Protein product: CASSGGQGVRKLFF. The whole variable domain, filled in from reference TRBV27 and TRBJ1-4, reads EAQVTQNPRYLITVTGKKLTVTCSQNMNHEYMSWYRQDPGLGLRQIYYSMNVEVTDKGDVPEGYKVSRKEKRNFPLILESPSPNQTSLYFCASSGGQGVRKLFFGSGTQLSVL.

The chain carries TRBV7-3 and TRBJ2-2, with TRBD2 as a possible D gene (6 bases). V shed 0 bases and J shed 0 bases, with 8 bases lying between them. Per the germline V gene, CDR1 is SGHTA and CDR2 is FQGTGA. This CDR3 comprises 16 residues. The DNA for the CDR3 is TGTGCCAGCAGCTTAACGGGCGGGACGAACACCGGGGAGCTGTTTTTT. Its translation: CASSLTGGTNTGELFF.

This sequence joins TRBV11-2 and TRBJ2-5; D not resolved. V lost 1 base, J lost 2 bases, and 14 bases lay in between. This CDR3 region has 16 residues. Germline V lookup: CDR1 SGHAT, CDR2 FQNNGV. The CDR3 DNA reads TGTGCCAGCAGCTTAGCACAACCGTCAGGTCAAGAGACCCAGTACTTC. This codes for CASSLAQPSGQETQYF. The complete variable domain, with remaining parts taken from reference TRBV11-2 and TRBJ2-5, reads EAGVAQSPRYKIIEKRQSVAFWCNPISGHATLYWYQQILGQGPKLLIQFQNNGVVDDSQLPKDRFSAERLKGVDSTLKIQPAKLEDSAVYLCASSLAQPSGQETQYFGPGTRLLVL.

This sequence joins TRBV28 and TRBJ1-1; a possible D gene is TRBD1 (5 bases). The ends were cut back, 3 bases at V and 4 bases at J, with 9 bases in the middle. This CDR3 has 13 residues. Per germline, CDR1 MDHEN and CDR2 SYDVKM. CDR3 nucleotides: TGTGCCAGCAGTTTCGGAGGGACCACTGAAGCTTTCTTT. It translates to CASSFGGTTEAFF.

V gene TRBV2 combines with J gene TRBJ2-7; no clear D gene. Germline V gene sequence: CDR1 SNHLY, CDR2 FYNNEI. The CDR3 consists of 10 residues. Between the trimmed V and J ends, which lost 4 bases and 4 bases, there was a span of 2 bases. CDR3 DNA sequence: TGTGCCAGCAGTGCGTACGAGCAGTACTTC. Translating gives CASSAYEQYF.

This clone appeared a few times. Compared with germline, one end of the junction differs, possibly owing to a read error. The chain recombines TRBV4-1 with TRBJ1-1; D gene uncertain. The CDR3 totals 14 residues. Germline values: CDR1 MGHRA, CDR2 YSYEKL. CDR3 in DNA: TGCGCCAGCAGCCAAGTAGGCGGGAACATTGAAGCTTTCTTT. Translated: CASSQVGGNIEAFF.

This clone has only a few counts. The V and J genes are TRBV10-3 and TRBJ2-3; 11 nucleotides agree with TRBD2. Germline V gives CDR1 ENHRY, CDR2 SYGVKD. V was clipped by 5 bases and J by 7 bases; unmatched bases: 8. This CDR3 region has 15 residues. CDR3: CAISSGSGGDNTQYF. The CDR3 region has the DNA TGTGCCATCAGTTCGGGTAGCGGGGGGGATAATACGCAGTATTTT.